The 23 T cell receptor beta chains reported below all come from one sample, sequenced in a study of T cell responses to AZD1222 COVID-19 vaccine. Sequenced by immunoSEQ multiplex PCR; TCRdb stores in-frame clones only, minus some. The sample shows over 110,000 clones, 90% of them seen only once. This specimen consisted of peripheral blood, obtained 28 days after the second AZD1222 dose. The receptors derive from an adult who received the AZD1222 COVID-19 vaccine.

The chain couples TRBV28 to TRBJ2-1; TRBD2 might be the D (5 bases). Trimming pared 6 bases from V and 0 bases from J, leaving 18 bases between. The CDR3 totals 17 residues. Germline V gene data show CDR1 as MDHEN and CDR2 as SYDVKM. CDR3 bases: TGTGCCAGCAGCCACCCTCTAGCAAGGAGCTCCTACAATGAGCAGTTCTTC. It yields the protein CASSHPLARSSYNEQFF.

V is TRBV7-3 and J is TRBJ2-1; 11 positions match TRBD2. Germline CDR1 SGHTA, CDR2 FQGTGA. This CDR3 has 18 residues. J lost 0 bases, V lost 5 bases, and 9 bases had no gene match. The CDR3 nucleotides read TGTGCCAGCAGCCCCGCCGCCGGGACTAGCGGCTCCTACAATGAGCAGTTCTTC. Translating gives CASSPAAGTSGSYNEQFF.

The chain combines TRBV5-8 with TRBJ2-2; the match to TRBD2 covers 7 bases. Germline CDR1 reads SGHTS; CDR2 reads YDEGEE. The trim removed 1 base at V and 7 bases at J, leaving 10 bases unmatched. This CDR3 comprises 16 residues. CDR3 loop: CASSLSLATGGGELFF. The CDR3 DNA is TGTGCCAGCAGCTTGAGCCTAGCAACGGGAGGCGGGGAGCTGTTTTTT.

This chain uses TRBV29-1 with TRBJ1-1, with a weak D call TRBD1 (5 bases). The CDR3 runs to 15 residues. Germline V gene sequence: CDR1 SQVTM, CDR2 ANQGSEA. Deletions cut 6 bases from V and 2 bases from J, with 19 bases between. CDR3 residues: CSVRSGQLTNTEAFF. CDR3 coding DNA: TGCAGCGTCCGATCAGGGCAGCTAACTAACACTGAAGCTTTCTTT.

CDR3 protein: CASSPGIGTGELFF. As DNA, the CDR3 is TGTGCCAGCAGCCCCGGGATCGGCACCGGGGAGCTGTTTTTT. This chain uses TRBV14 with TRBJ2-2; weak D call: TRBD2 (5 bases). The germline V gene has CDR1 SGHDN and CDR2 FVKESK. This CDR3 is 14 amino acids long. V was clipped by 4 bases and J by 4 bases, with 10 bases between them.

The gene calls are TRBV19 and TRBJ2-3; TRBD2 matches 12 bases. The V gene's germline CDR1 is LNHDA and CDR2 SQIVND (reference sequence). CDR3 length: 15 residues. V shed 7 bases and J 1 base; nucleotides not matched to a gene: 3. The CDR3 bases are TGTGCCAGTACCCGACTAGCGGGGGGCACAGATACGCAGTATTTT. Translated, it gives CASTRLAGGTDTQYF.

This clone occurred once. The V call is TRBV5-1, the J call TRBJ2-7; 7 bases line up with TRBD1. Losses at the gene ends were 4 bases for V and 3 bases for J; bases not matched to a gene: 10. The CDR3 is 15 amino acids. CDR1 and CDR2 from the germline V gene are SGHRS and YFSETQ. This CDR3 reads CASSPPATGHYEQYV. Written as DNA, the CDR3 is TGCGCCAGCAGCCCCCCGGCGACAGGGCACTACGAGCAGTACGTC.

The chain combines TRBV5-6 with TRBJ2-1; 8 bases are shared with TRBD2. This CDR3 comprises 17 residues. J lost 4 bases, V lost 0 bases, and 9 bases had no gene match. From germline, CDR1 is SGHDT and CDR2 YYEEEE. The chain's CDR3 is CASSLGAREDQYNEQFF. As DNA, the CDR3 is TGTGCCAGCAGCTTGGGTGCGCGGGAGGACCAATACAATGAGCAGTTCTTC. Looking up the rest from reference TRBV5-6 and TRBJ2-1 gives the full variable domain: DAGVTQSPTHLIKTRGQQVTLRCSPKSGHDTVSWYQQALGQGPQFIFQYYEEEERQRGNFPDRFSGHQFPNYSSELNVNALLLGDSALYLCASSLGAREDQYNEQFFGPGTRLTVL.

The DNA of the CDR3 is TGTGCCTGGAAATCCGGGACAGATAATTATAGCAATCAGCCCCAGCATTTT. Translating it yields CAWKSGTDNYSNQPQHF. The chain couples TRBV30 to TRBJ1-5; 7 bases fit TRBD1. Losses at the gene ends were 4 bases for V and 0 bases for J; bases not matched to a gene: 12. Germline CDR1 reads GTSNPN; CDR2 reads SVGIG (reference sequence). The CDR3 consists of 17 residues. Combining the CDR3 with reference TRBV30 and TRBJ1-5 gives the whole variable domain SQTIHQWPATLVQPVGSPLSLECTVEGTSNPNLYWYRQAAGRGLQLLFYSVGIGQISSEVPQNLSASRPQDRQFILSSKKLLLSDSGFYLCAWKSGTDNYSNQPQHFGDGTRLSIL.

This clone appeared a few times. This sequence joins TRBV5-6 and TRBJ2-5, with TRBD2 as a possible D gene (5 bases). Trimming cost V 1 base and J 4 bases, with 11 bases left between them. CDR1 is SGHDT and CDR2 is YYEEEE in the germline V gene. The CDR3 has 14 residues. CDR3 bases: TGTGCCAGCAGCTTGTCGGGGATGGCAGAGACCCAGTACTTC. It specifies CASSLSGMAETQYF.

The gene calls are TRBV9 and TRBJ2-7; 8 bases match TRBD2. The CDR3 runs 14 residues. Per the germline V gene, CDR1 is SGDLS and CDR2 is YYNGEE. With 6 bases clipped from V and 6 bases from J, the junction kept 11 bases outside the gene matches. The CDR3 coding sequence is TGTGCCAGCAACCCGTCCGGGGGGGGACGCGAGCAGTACTTC. This sequence encodes CASNPSGGGREQYF.

The chain employs TRBV5-6 and TRBJ1-2, with 9 bases fitting TRBD1. Germline V gene lookup returns CDR1 SGHDT and CDR2 YYEEEE. The CDR3 sequence is 13 residues long. Trimming cost V 4 bases and J 8 bases; bases outside gene matches: 6. DNA of the CDR3: TGTGCCAGCAGCGCCGGGACAGGGAGAGGCTACACCTTC. Its protein product is CASSAGTGRGYTF. The full variable domain, in which reference TRBV5-6 and TRBJ1-2 provide the parts outside the CDR3, is DAGVTQSPTHLIKTRGQQVTLRCSPKSGHDTVSWYQQALGQGPQFIFQYYEEEERQRGNFPDRFSGHQFPNYSSELNVNALLLGDSALYLCASSAGTGRGYTFGSGTRLTVV.

The chain links TRBV10-3 to TRBJ2-2; TRBD2 agrees at 12 bases. Trimming removed 3 bases from V and 4 bases from J; junction bases left unmatched: 3. The CDR3 sequence is 16 residues long. Germline V gene lookup returns CDR1 ENHRY and CDR2 SYGVKD. The CDR3 reads CAISELAGGRTGELFF. For the CDR3, the DNA is TGTGCCATCAGTGAACTAGCGGGAGGACGCACCGGGGAGCTGTTTTTT.

The chain employs TRBV5-6 and TRBJ1-1; TRBD1 matches 11 bases. The CDR3 extends over 15 amino acids. CDR1 SGHDT and CDR2 YYEEEE come from the germline V gene. V was pared by 4 bases and J by 3 bases, with 5 bases of the junction left unmatched. The CDR3 here is CASSARDRGDTEAFF. CDR3 bases: TGTGCCAGCAGCGCCCGGGACAGGGGGGACACTGAAGCTTTCTTT.

This clone was counted ten times or more. The same CDR3 also results from other DNA sequences found in this sample. The chain carries TRBV21-1 and TRBJ2-1; the table's D gene call, TRBD2, was not cross checked with the DNA. TRBV21-1 is classified as a pseudogene. CDR3 length equals 16 residues. The CDR3 region has the DNA TGTGCCAGCAGCAAAGGGGGACTAGCGGGCTACAATGAGCAGTTCTTC. Translated, it gives CASSKGGLAGYNEQFF.

This chain links TRBV5-1 with TRBJ2-1, with D unclear. The CDR3 has 13 amino acids. Trimming left V 3 bases short and J 2 bases short, with 6 bases between. Germline assignment: CDR1 SGHRS and CDR2 YFSETQ. This chain's CDR3 is CASSSSTYNEQFF. The CDR3 bases are TGCGCCAGCAGCTCGTCTACCTACAATGAGCAGTTCTTC.

The chain couples TRBV6-5 to TRBJ2-5; TRBD2 aligns across 9 bases. The length of the CDR3 is 15 residues. Germline V gene lookup returns CDR1 MNHEY and CDR2 SVGAGI. Germline trimming cut 2 bases from V and 5 bases from J; bases unmatched to any gene: 6. CDR3 sequence reads: CASSYLLAGDETQYF. CDR3 sequence (DNA): TGTGCCAGCAGTTACCTCTTAGCGGGGGATGAGACCCAGTACTTC.

J is TRBJ2-7 and V is TRBV10-1; the match to TRBD1 covers 7 bases. The CDR3 has 13 amino acids. V lost 7 bases, J lost 1 base, and 4 bases stayed unmatched. Germline CDR1 and CDR2: WNHNN and SYGVQD (reference sequence). Written as DNA, the CDR3 is TGCGCCAGCAATACGACAGGGTCCTACGAGCAGTACGTC. Its translation is CASNTTGSYEQYV.

The chain employs TRBV28 and TRBJ2-1, with D possibly TRBD2 on 6 matching bases. Trimming shortened V by 2 bases and J by 6 bases, and 11 bases separated the two germline ends. The CDR3 totals 14 residues. Germline CDR1 MDHEN, CDR2 SYDVKM. The CDR3 loop reads CASSLGGMVNEQFF. Written as DNA, the CDR3 is TGTGCCAGCAGTTTAGGAGGGATGGTCAATGAGCAGTTCTTC.

The chain joins TRBV6-1 to TRBJ2-5, with 9 nucleotides matching TRBD2. J lost 2 bases, V lost 3 bases, and 7 bases had no gene match. The CDR3 totals 16 residues. In germline, CDR1 is MNHNS, CDR2 SASEGT. The CDR3 protein is CASSDGSGGPQETQYF. The DNA of the CDR3 is TGTGCCAGCAGTGACGGTAGCGGGGGCCCTCAAGAGACCCAGTACTTC.

The chain employs TRBV5-5 and TRBJ1-5, with 12 bases matching TRBD1. Germline CDR1 SGHKS, CDR2 YYEKEE (reference sequence). V lost 4 bases and J lost 3; bases outside the gene matches: 2. The CDR3 covers 15 residues. In nucleotides, the CDR3 is TGTGCCAGCAGCGGGACAGGGGGCCCCAATCAGCCCCAGCATTTT. Protein: CASSGTGGPNQPQHF.

The gene calls are TRBV5-1 and TRBJ1-6; D is unresolved. There are 14 residues in the CDR3. V dropped 4 bases and J dropped 7 bases, with 12 bases sitting between them. The germline V gene encodes CDR1 SGHRS and CDR2 YFSETQ. CDR3 in DNA: TGCGCCAGCAGCCTCGGACGGGTAAATTCACCCCTCCACTTT. It encodes CASSLGRVNSPLHF.

The chain carries TRBV28 and TRBJ1-4; 9 bases line up with TRBD1. The CDR3 covers 15 residues. The V and J ends lost 5 bases and 8 bases, in that order; junction bases with no gene match: 9. Germline values: CDR1 MDHEN, CDR2 SYDVKM. CDR3 DNA sequence: TGTGCCAGCAGTGAAACAGGGGGCCCGGGCGAAAAACTGTTTTTT. It encodes CASSETGGPGEKLFF.